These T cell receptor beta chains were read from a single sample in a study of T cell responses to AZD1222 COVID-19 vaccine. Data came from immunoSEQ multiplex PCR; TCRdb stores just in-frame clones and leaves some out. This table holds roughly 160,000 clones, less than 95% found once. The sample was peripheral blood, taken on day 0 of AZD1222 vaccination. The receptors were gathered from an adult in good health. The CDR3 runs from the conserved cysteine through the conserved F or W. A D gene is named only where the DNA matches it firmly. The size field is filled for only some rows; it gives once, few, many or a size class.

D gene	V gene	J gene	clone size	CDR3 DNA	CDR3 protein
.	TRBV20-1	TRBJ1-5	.	TGCAGTGCTGGAAGCAATCAGCCCCAGCATTTT	CSAGSNQPQHF
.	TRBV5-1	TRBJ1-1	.	TGCGCCACCCGACAACTCATGAACACTGAAGCTTTCTTT	CATRQLMNTEAFF
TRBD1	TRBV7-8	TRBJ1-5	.	TGTGCCAGCAGCTTAGAACGCGGACAGGGAAATCAGCCCCAGCATTTT	CASSLERGQGNQPQHF
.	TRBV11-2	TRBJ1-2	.	TGTGCCAGCAGCTTGTGGGGGGATATGGGCTACACCTTC	CASSLWGDMGYTF
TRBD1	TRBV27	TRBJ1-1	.	TGTGCCAGCAGTCCCACCCGGACAGGGAACACTGAAGCTTTCTTT	CASSPTRTGNTEAFF
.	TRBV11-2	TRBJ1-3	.	TGTGCCAGCAGCCAAACCCGAGGGGGAGGAAACACCATATATTTT	CASSQTRGGGNTIYF
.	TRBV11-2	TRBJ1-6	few	TGTGCCAGTCAGGAGGCCGGATCCTATAATTCACCCCTCCACTTT	CASQEAGSYNSPLHF
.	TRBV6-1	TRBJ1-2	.	TGTGCCAGCAGTGAACAGGGGCAGGCCTATGGCTACACCTTC	CASSEQGQAYGYTF
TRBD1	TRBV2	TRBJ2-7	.	TGTGCCAGTAAACCGGGACAGGGGGTTTCCTACGAGCAGTACTTC	CASKPGQGVSYEQYF
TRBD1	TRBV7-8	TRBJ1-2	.	TGTGCCAGCAGCTTGAGGGACAGGCTTGCGAACTATGGCTACACCTTC	CASSLRDRLANYGYTF
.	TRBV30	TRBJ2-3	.	TGTGCCTGGAGTGGTACGGGCGGGGACACAGATACGCAGTATTTT	CAWSGTGGDTDTQYF
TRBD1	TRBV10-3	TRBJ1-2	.	TGTGCCATCAGTGAGTCTACAGGGGGCGTGAGTGGCTACACCTTC	CAISESTGGVSGYTF
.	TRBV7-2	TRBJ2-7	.	TGTGCCAGCAGCACCGCCGTGGGGTACCGCGAGCAGTACTTC	CASSTAVGYREQYF
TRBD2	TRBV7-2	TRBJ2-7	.	TGTGCCAGCAGCTACGGGGGGAGCTCCTACGAGCAGTACTTC	CASSYGGSSYEQYF
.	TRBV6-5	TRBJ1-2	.	TGTGCCAGCACCCGCCCCTTGGGAGGCTACACCTTC	CASTRPLGGYTF
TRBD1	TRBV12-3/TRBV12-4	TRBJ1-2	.	TGTGCCAGCAGTTTAGAGACAGGGGTTGGCTACACCTTC	CASSLETGVGYTF
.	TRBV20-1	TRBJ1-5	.	TGCAGTGCTAGCGGGGGTCAGCCCCAGCATTTT	CSASGGQPQHF
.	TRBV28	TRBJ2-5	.	TGTGCCAGCAGTTTGATTGGCACAGCTAAAGAGACCCAGTACTTC	CASSLIGTAKETQYF
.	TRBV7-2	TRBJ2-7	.	TGTGCCAGCAGCCAGTCTTTCTCTTACGAGCAGTACTTC	CASSQSFSYEQYF
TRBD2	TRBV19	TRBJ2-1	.	TGTGCCAGTAGTGCGGGGACTAGCGGGAATGAGCAGTTCTTC	CASSAGTSGNEQFF
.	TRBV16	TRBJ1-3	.	TGTGCCAGCAGCCAATCGGGAACAGACTCTGGAAACACCATATATTTT	CASSQSGTDSGNTIYF
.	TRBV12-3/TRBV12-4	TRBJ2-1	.	TGTGCCAGCAGTTTCGACTTCCCAGGGGAGCAGTTCTTC	CASSFDFPGEQFF
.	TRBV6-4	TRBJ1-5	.	TGTGCCAGCAGCCCGGACAGCTCGGGCAATCAGCCCCAGCATTTT	CASSPDSSGNQPQHF
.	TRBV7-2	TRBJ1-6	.	TGTGCCAGCAGCTTAGTTATGGGTAATTCACCCCTCCACTTT	CASSLVMGNSPLHF
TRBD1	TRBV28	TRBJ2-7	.	TGTGCCAGCAGCCTCCAGGGACAGGGTGGAAGAAGGGGCTACGAGCAGTACTTC	CASSLQGQGGRRGYEQYF
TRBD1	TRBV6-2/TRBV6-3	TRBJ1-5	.	TGTGCCAGCAGTTACGCAGGGGGCCCCAATCAGCCCCAGCATTTT	CASSYAGGPNQPQHF
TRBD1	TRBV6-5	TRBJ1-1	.	TGTGCCAGCAGTTACTCGGGGACAGGGTTTCCTGAAGCTTTCTTT	CASSYSGTGFPEAFF
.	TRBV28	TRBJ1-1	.	TGTGCCAGCAGTCGGACCCCTCTGACTGAAGCTTTCTTT	CASSRTPLTEAFF
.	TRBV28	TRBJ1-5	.	TGTGCCAGCAGACCCTCAGCCGGGGGTTGGGAGCCCCAGCATTTT	CASRPSAGGWEPQHF
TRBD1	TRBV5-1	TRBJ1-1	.	TGCGCCAGCAGCTTATCCGGGACAGCGAACACTGAAGCTTTCTTT	CASSLSGTANTEAFF
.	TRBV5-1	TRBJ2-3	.	TGCGCCAGCAGCTGGAACGGGGAGATTACGCAGTATTTT	CASSWNGEITQYF
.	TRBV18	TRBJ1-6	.	TGTGCCAGCTCAACACGTAATAATTCACCCCTCCACTTT	CASSTRNNSPLHF
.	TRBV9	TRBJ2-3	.	TGTGCCAGCGGACTGACTAGCACAGATACGCAGTATTTT	CASGLTSTDTQYF
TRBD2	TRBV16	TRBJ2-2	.	TGTGCCAGCAGCCAAAGGGAAGCGGGGGACACCGGGGAGCTGTTTTTT	CASSQREAGDTGELFF
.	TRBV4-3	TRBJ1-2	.	TGCGCCAGCAGCCGGTCCCTCGTAGATAACGGCTACACCTTC	CASSRSLVDNGYTF
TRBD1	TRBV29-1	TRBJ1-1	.	TGCAGCGTTGAACTGACAGGGCTGAACACTGAAGCTTTCTTT	CSVELTGLNTEAFF
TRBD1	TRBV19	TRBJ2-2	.	TGTGCCAGTAGTATAGAAGGGACAGGGTCGATCACCGGGGAGCTGTTTTTT	CASSIEGTGSITGELFF
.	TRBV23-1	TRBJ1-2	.	TGCGCCAGCAGTCAAGAGACCGGCGGGTGTCGGAATAACCATGGCTACACCTTC	CASSQETGGCRNNHGYTF
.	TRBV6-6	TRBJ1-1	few	TGTGCCAGCATTAACGAACCAGGTGACACTGAAGCTTTCTTT	CASINEPGDTEAFF